The entry that follows covers one T cell receptor beta chain sequence. The sample belongs to a study of Graves' ophthalmopathy and Graves' hyperthyroidism. Germline CDR1 is SGDLS and CDR2 is YYNGEE. The CDR3 is 13 residues long. With 0 bases removed from V and 4 bases from J, the gap between germline ends came to 7 bases. Establishment of the diagnosis relied upon clinical symptoms, serum thyroxine, TRAb, thyroid ultrasound and orbital computed tomography. Amplified material comprised TCR beta CDR3 regions derived from RNA transcripts. The library came from an HTBI-primed first-round RT-PCR and a second-round multiplex PCR. TCRdb re-called the multiplex PCR reads through MiXCR, storing one row per CDR3 protein. This repertoire shows over a million distinct CDR3 sequences, about 36% found once; its top ten account for over 8.5%.

The receptor was derived from an adult man with Graves' hyperthyroidism. Sequenced sample: peripheral blood or thyroid tissue (not recorded which). The rearrangement uses TRBV9 and TRBJ1-2, with D unresolved. CDR3 in amino acids: CASSVGGIYGYTF. DNA of the CDR3: TGTGCCAGCAGCGTAGGGGGAATCTATGGCTACACCTTC.